The 12 T cell receptor beta chains reported below all come from one sample, sequenced in a study of cytomegalovirus exposure and HLA in healthy donors. Researchers ran the PCR with 60 Vbeta and 13 Jbeta primers. Some clones are missing from TCRdb's copy, which holds only in-frame ones; the method was immunoSEQ multiplex PCR. Of about 94,000 clones listed, 70% to 85% are singletons. Sequenced material: PBMCs. The receptors here all came from a man aged 25-45 years in good health and CMV-seropositive.

CDR3 sequence: CASRKLTGNTGELFF. The CDR3 DNA reads TGTGCCAGTAGGAAGTTGACTGGGAACACCGGGGAGCTGTTTTTT. V gene TRBV19 combines with J gene TRBJ2-2; D remains ambiguous. V was clipped by 6 bases and J by 1 base, with 12 bases between them. Germline V CDR1 and CDR2: LNHDA, SQIVND (reference sequence). The CDR3 sequence is 15 residues long.

This chain links TRBV20-1 with TRBJ2-1; D is possibly TRBD2 (6 bases). CDR1 is DFQATT and CDR2 is SNEGSKA in the germline V gene (reference sequence). V was trimmed by 8 bases and J by 6 bases, leaving 11 bases between them. The CDR3 has 11 amino acids. The CDR3 loop reads CSPFSGNEQFF. As DNA, the CDR3 is TGCAGTCCCTTTAGCGGCAATGAGCAGTTCTTC.

This rearrangement joins TRBV7-2 to TRBJ1-2; the D gene is possibly TRBD1 (5 bases). Germline V gene lookup returns CDR1 SGHTA and CDR2 FQGNSA. V gave up 8 bases and J gave up 4 bases, with 14 bases separating them. The CDR3 length is 13 residues. CDR3 DNA sequence: TGTGCCAGCGGTGAGGCGGGGGGCTATGGCTACACCTTC. Amino acids: CASGEAGGYGYTF.

V and J are TRBV4-2 and TRBJ2-1; TRBD1 matches 10 bases. CDR1 and CDR2 from the germline V gene are LGHNA and YNFKEQ. The V gene end was trimmed by 0 bases and the J gene end by 3 bases; junction bases not matched to a gene: 2. The CDR3 runs to 16 residues. In DNA, the CDR3 is TGTGCCAGCAGCCAAGATTGGGACAGGGGCTACAATGAGCAGTTCTTC. Translation gives CASSQDWDRGYNEQFF.

About this clone: Other DNA sequences within the sample encode an identical CDR3. The CDR3 is CASSLGSGSYNEQFF. In DNA form, the CDR3 reads TGTGCCAGCAGCTTAGGGTCGGGGTCCTACAATGAGCAGTTCTTC. This chain links TRBV7-2 with TRBJ2-1, with D tentatively TRBD2 (5 bases). Germline V CDR1 and CDR2: SGHTA, FQGNSA. V shed 1 base and J shed 1 base, with 8 bases lying between them. CDR3 length: 15 amino acids.

This clone has more than one count but fewer than ten. The V call is TRBV30, the J call TRBJ1-2; the D gene is possibly TRBD1 (5 bases). The CDR3 totals 13 residues. CDR1 is GTSNPN and CDR2 is SVGIG in the germline V gene (reference sequence). V lost 6 bases to trimming and J lost 0 bases, with 11 bases between them. The CDR3 DNA follows: TGTGCCTGCCATGGGGCGGCTAACTATGGCTACACCTTC. Protein product: CACHGAANYGYTF.

The rearrangement joins TRBV30 to TRBJ2-2; a weak D match, TRBD2 (5 bases). The germline V gene encodes CDR1 GTSNPN and CDR2 SVGIG (reference sequence). CDR3 length equals 12 residues. The germline V and J ends were trimmed by 8 bases and 5 bases, with 12 bases remaining between them. The CDR3 loop is CALTRTTGELFF. The CDR3 nucleotides are TGTGCCCTGACCCGGACTACCGGGGAGCTGTTTTTT.

This clone was detected only a few times. This chain links TRBV6-5 with TRBJ1-2; D is possibly TRBD1 (5 bases). The CDR3 is made up of 14 amino acids. Trimming stripped 6 bases from V and 4 bases from J, with 15 bases between. Germline V gives CDR1 MNHEY, CDR2 SVGAGI. DNA for the CDR3: TGTGCCAGCAGACTGACAGAACAGAGCTATGGCTACACCTTC. It is translated as CASRLTEQSYGYTF.

The gene calls are TRBV6-5 and TRBJ2-3; 7 nucleotides line up with TRBD2. The CDR3 runs 14 residues. Germline V gene data show CDR1 as MNHEY and CDR2 as SVGAGI. V was pared by 5 bases and J by 3 bases, with 5 bases of the junction left unmatched. The CDR3 bases are TGTGCCAGCAGTAGCGGGGAAGGTACAGATACGCAGTATTTT. Translated: CASSSGEGTDTQYF.

The gene calls are TRBV27 and TRBJ1-1, with a tentative D call TRBD1 (5 bases). The CDR3 runs to 11 residues. Germline lookup yields CDR1 MNHEY and CDR2 SMNVEV (reference sequence). The V end was cut by 7 bases, the J end by 8 bases, with 11 bases between. The CDR3 DNA sequence: TGTGCCAGCACTTCGCGGGGGGAAGCTTTCTTT. Its translation is CASTSRGEAFF.

The CDR3 loop is CASTTKGVWGYTF. CDR3 in DNA: TGTGCCAGCACCACAAAGGGGGTTTGGGGCTACACCTTC. The rearrangement joins TRBV4-2 to TRBJ1-2, with D perhaps TRBD1 (6 bases). This CDR3 has 13 residues. Germline values: CDR1 LGHNA, CDR2 YNFKEQ. V was clipped by 7 bases and J by 8 bases, with 17 bases between them.

The chain joins TRBV19 to TRBJ2-1; TRBD2 aligns across 8 bases. The CDR3 contains 13 residues. The trim removed 5 bases at V and 7 bases at J, leaving 4 bases unmatched. Germline loops: CDR1 LNHDA, CDR2 SQIVND (reference sequence). CDR3 DNA: TGTGCCAGTAGTTGGGAGCGGGGGAATGAGCAGTTCTTC. This gives the protein CASSWERGNEQFF.